The 21 T cell receptor beta chains below all came from one sample that was sequenced in a study of metastatic and nonmetastatic thyroid tumors. All patients were untreated before thyroid surgery. TCRdb redid the clone calls on the PCR reads using MiXCR. The data hold fewer than 15,000 clones, with 31% observed a single time. Sequencing was performed on tumor tissue. All receptors derive from a male donor with papillary thyroid cancer or a benign thyroid nodule (not recorded which). Some clones in this sample may be carry-over from other donors' samples.

This clone is labeled as medium-sized. This sequence joins TRBV7-3 and TRBJ1-2; D might be TRBD1 (6 bases). This CDR3 has 14 amino acids. Germline CDR1 and CDR2: SGHTA and FQGTGA. Between the trimmed V and J ends, which lost 1 base and 8 bases, there was a span of 14 bases. CDR3 nucleotide sequence: TGTGCCAGCAGCTTAAATTCTTACAGGGACGGCTACACCTTC. It specifies CASSLNSYRDGYTF.

Ten or more counts support this clone. The CDR3 DNA follows: TGTGCCATCAGTGATCGAGCGGACAGGGATGACTATGGCTACACCTTC. It specifies CAISDRADRDDYGYTF. The chain uses TRBV10-3 and TRBJ1-2, with 8 bases lining up with TRBD1. The CDR3 covers 16 residues. The V gene end was trimmed by 3 bases and the J gene end by 3 bases; junction bases not matched to a gene: 9. Germline assignment: CDR1 ENHRY and CDR2 SYGVKD.

This clone turned up a few times. The chain joins TRBV6-1 to TRBJ2-7; D ambiguous. CDR1 is MNHNS and CDR2 is SASEGT in the germline V gene. The CDR3 has 14 amino acids. The ends were cut back, 6 bases at V and 5 bases at J, with 17 bases in the middle. The CDR3 DNA reads as TGTGCCAGCAGCGTGGAAGCTGGAGCCCACGAGCAGTACTTC. It encodes CASSVEAGAHEQYF.

This chain connects TRBV6-5 to TRBJ1-6, with 9 bases that match TRBD1. The CDR3 totals 14 residues. V trimming: 4 bases; J trimming: 9 bases; junction bases outside the gene matches: 4. The germline gives CDR1 MNHEY, CDR2 SVGAGI. CDR3 DNA sequence: TGTGCCAGCAGTTGGGACAGGGAGACTTCACCCCTCCACTTT. Translated: CASSWDRETSPLHF.

The rearrangement joins TRBV12-5 to TRBJ2-3, with 8 nucleotides matching TRBD2. The germline CDR1 and CDR2 sequences are LGHNT and FRNRAP. The CDR3 extends over 19 amino acids. Trimming removed 3 bases from V and 0 bases from J; junction bases left unmatched: 14. The CDR3 loop is CASGFSTGGLAGSTDTQYF. CDR3 DNA: TGTGCTAGTGGTTTCAGCACCGGTGGGCTAGCGGGCAGCACAGATACGCAGTATTTT.

This clone is judged medium-sized. The chain employs TRBV6-2 or TRBV6-3 and TRBJ2-1; TRBD2 aligns across 13 bases. This CDR3 contains 15 residues. With V trimmed by 7 bases and J by 10 bases, 10 bases remained unmatched. Per germline, CDR1 MNHEY and CDR2 SVGEGT. In nucleotides, the CDR3 is TGTGCCAGCACCATGGGACTAGCGGGGATGGGGGAGCAGTTCTTC. It translates to CASTMGLAGMGEQFF.

There are a few counts of this clone. This chain connects TRBV7-3 to TRBJ2-1; TRBD1 matches 7 bases. This CDR3 comprises 17 residues. Germline V CDR1 and CDR2: SGHTA, FQGTGA. J lost 5 bases, V lost 1 base, and 11 bases had no gene match. DNA for the CDR3: TGTGCCAGCAGCTTAAGGCCCGTGGGACAGAATCACAATGAGCAGTTCTTC. This translates into CASSLRPVGQNHNEQFF.

V is TRBV20-1 and J is TRBJ2-7; D perhaps matches TRBD2 (6 bases). This CDR3 is 15 amino acids long. The V end was cut by 6 bases, the J end by 5 bases, with 23 bases between. CDR1 is DFQATT, CDR2 SNEGSKA, per germline (reference sequence). The CDR3 DNA follows: TGCAGTGCCTATGAACACGGGGGAAGCTCTGACGAGCAGTACTTC. Its translation is CSAYEHGGSSDEQYF.

This clone is judged large. The rearrangement uses TRBV4-3 and TRBJ1-6; TRBD1 matches 7 bases. Per germline, CDR1 LGHNA and CDR2 YSLEER. Trimming took 3 bases from V and 7 from J; bases not matched to a gene: 0. The CDR3 sequence is 13 residues long. CDR3 nucleotides: TGCGCCAGCAGCCAGGACAGGAATTCACCCCTCCACTTT. It specifies CASSQDRNSPLHF.

This clone has more than one count but fewer than ten. The V call is TRBV6-1, the J call TRBJ1-1; TRBD1 aligns across 7 bases. The length of the CDR3 is 15 residues. In germline, CDR1 is MNHNS, CDR2 SASEGT. J gave up 4 bases and V 5 bases, and 10 bases lay outside the gene matches. In nucleotides, the CDR3 is TGTGCCAGCAGTCCAGGGACAGATTTATTCACTGAAGCTTTCTTT. It encodes CASSPGTDLFTEAFF.

The chain links TRBV20-1 to TRBJ1-6, with a possible D match to TRBD1 (5 bases). The CDR3 extends over 14 amino acids. V lost 0 bases, J lost 8 bases, and 11 bases lay in between. Germline CDR1 and CDR2: DFQATT and SNEGSKA (reference sequence). In DNA, the CDR3 is TGCAGTGCTAGAGATGTAGGGACCGATTCACCCCTCCACTTT. Protein: CSARDVGTDSPLHF.

This sequence joins TRBV6-1 and TRBJ2-7; TRBD2 might be the D (6 bases). There are 15 residues in the CDR3. Germline CDR1 MNHNS, CDR2 SASEGT. Trimming took off 4 bases at V and 2 bases at J, with 15 bases between the two ends. The CDR3 sequence is CASSVGGEGTYEQYV. The CDR3 DNA reads as TGTGCCAGCAGTGTCGGGGGAGAGGGGACCTACGAGCAGTACGTC.

This clone was found a few times. The V and J genes are TRBV10-1 and TRBJ2-7, with TRBD2 identical over 10 bases. There are 15 residues in the CDR3. Per germline, CDR1 WNHNN and CDR2 SYGVQD (reference sequence). V lost 3 bases, J lost 1 base, and 3 bases stayed unmatched. The CDR3 DNA follows: TGCGCCAGCAGTGATGGGACTAGCGCTTCCTACGAGCAGTACTTC. Its protein product is CASSDGTSASYEQYF.

In the case of this clone: One junction end disagrees with the germline gene, perhaps due to a read error. This rearrangement joins TRBV11-1 to TRBJ1-2; 9 positions match TRBD1. CDR1 is SGHAT and CDR2 is FQDESV in the germline V gene (reference sequence). This CDR3 contains 17 residues. The CDR3: CANSLSSATGGVSGYTF. The CDR3 region has the DNA TGTGCCAACAGCTTGTCTTCGGCGACAGGGGGTGTCTCTGGCTACACCTTC. Drawing the rest from reference TRBV11-1 and TRBJ1-2, the complete variable domain is EAEVAQSPRYKITEKSQAVAFWCDPISGHATLYWYRQILGQGPELLVQFQDESVVDDSQLPKDRFSAERLKGVDSTLKIQPAELGDSAMYLCANSLSSATGGVSGYTFGSGTRLTVV.

This chain connects TRBV6-1 to TRBJ2-7, with 7 bases fitting TRBD1. V lost 8 bases, J lost 3 bases, and 1 base stayed unmatched. Germline V gene sequence: CDR1 MNHNS, CDR2 SASEGT. The CDR3 is 11 residues long. CDR3 residues: CASRDSYEQYF. The CDR3 DNA reads as TGTGCCAGCCGGGACAGCTACGAGCAGTACTTC.

This clone qualifies as medium-sized. The V and J genes are TRBV20-1 and TRBJ1-1; 8 bases match TRBD1. CDR3 length equals 14 residues. From germline, CDR1 is DFQATT and CDR2 SNEGSKA (reference sequence). The CDR3 loop is CSLTQRDRSMGAFF. In DNA, the CDR3 is TGCAGCCTCACCCAACGGGACAGGTCAATGGGGGCTTTCTTT.

This clone came up many times. The gene calls are TRBV6-4 and TRBJ2-1, with D unresolved. CDR3 size: 17 residues. From germline, CDR1 is MRHNA and CDR2 SNTAGT. Trimming took off 0 bases at V and 4 bases at J, with 16 bases between the two ends. CDR3 sequence (DNA): TGTGCCAGCAGTGACTCGGAGCTGGCTGGGGTATACAATGAGCAGTTCTTC. Translated, it gives CASSDSELAGVYNEQFF.

In its sample, this clone is medium-sized (0.01 to 0.1%). The V and J genes are TRBV5-1 and TRBJ1-2; TRBD1 might be the D (5 bases). CDR1 is SGHRS, CDR2 YFSETQ, per germline. Between the trimmed V and J ends, which lost 5 bases and 3 bases, there was a span of 14 bases. This CDR3 comprises 14 residues. The CDR3 sequence: CASRPPGADYGYTF. CDR3 sequence (DNA): TGCGCCAGCAGACCCCCCGGGGCGGACTATGGCTACACCTTC.

This clone was seen repeatedly, ten times or more. This chain uses TRBV19 with TRBJ2-2; 7 nucleotides agree with TRBD1. Trimming removed 4 bases from V and 8 bases from J; junction bases left unmatched: 13. Germline V gene sequence: CDR1 LNHDA, CDR2 SQIVND (reference sequence). The CDR3 is made up of 16 amino acids. The CDR3 loop is CASSTFRGGARGELFF. The CDR3, as DNA: TGTGCCAGTAGTACTTTTCGAGGGGGCGCAAGGGGGGAGCTGTTTTTT.

This clone came up many times. The chain is built from TRBV30 and TRBJ1-1, with D unclear. Between the trimmed V and J ends, which lost 1 base and 0 bases, there was a span of 9 bases. CDR1 and CDR2 (germline): GTSNPN, SVGIG (reference sequence). CDR3 size: 14 residues. CDR3 in amino acids: CAWSGRYMNTEAFF. CDR3 coding DNA: TGTGCCTGGAGTGGTCGATACATGAACACTGAAGCTTTCTTT.

Judged by abundance, this clone is medium-sized (0.01 to 0.1%). The junction differs from germline at one of its ends, possibly a read error. This chain joins TRBV19 and TRBJ2-1; D is undetermined. Germline V lookup: CDR1 LNHDA, CDR2 SQIVND (reference sequence). This CDR3 has 15 residues. CDR3: CASTIPQSRFNEQFF. CDR3 in DNA: TGTGCCAGTACTATACCCCAATCCCGATTCAATGAGCAGTTCTTC.